What follows are 27 T cell receptor beta chains derived from one specimen sequenced in a study of T cell responses to AZD1222 COVID-19 vaccine. The table came from immunoSEQ multiplex PCR; TCRdb's copy has only in-frame clones and leaves some out. The table has about 110,000 clones, around 93% seen once. Sequenced here: peripheral blood, sampled on day 0 of AZD1222 vaccination. The source of these receptors is an adult in good health.

The J gene is TRBJ2-7, the V gene TRBV11-2; TRBD2 matches at 9 bases. V lost 3 bases, J lost 3 bases, and 6 bases stayed unmatched. CDR1 is SGHAT, CDR2 FQNNGV, per germline. The CDR3 is 15 residues long. The CDR3 nucleotides read TGTGCCAGCAGCTTTGGACTAGCGCAATTCTACGAGCAGTACTTC. Amino acids: CASSFGLAQFYEQYF.

The V call is TRBV7-2, the J call TRBJ1-4; the D is unclear. Germline CDR1 reads SGHTA; CDR2 reads FQGNSA. CDR3 size: 13 residues. V gave up 5 bases and J gave up 0 bases, with 4 bases separating them. The CDR3 sequence is CASSQSTNEKLFF. The DNA for the CDR3 is TGTGCCAGCAGCCAGTCAACTAATGAAAAACTGTTTTTT.

This clone has only a few counts. The chain employs TRBV5-1 and TRBJ2-1, with D perhaps matching TRBD2 (6 bases). Germline V lookup: CDR1 SGHRS, CDR2 YFSETQ. This CDR3 contains 15 residues. The ends were cut back, 5 bases at V and 2 bases at J, with 14 bases in the middle. DNA for the CDR3: TGCGCCAGCAGTGCGGCTAGCGACACCTACAATGAGCAGTTCTTC. Translating it yields CASSAASDTYNEQFF.

The V and J genes are TRBV3-1 (or the pseudogene TRBV3-2) and TRBJ1-1, with 9 bases aligning to TRBD1. This CDR3 has 16 amino acids. V lost 4 bases, J lost 4 bases, and 10 bases stayed unmatched. Germline V lookup: CDR1 LGHDT, CDR2 YNNKEL (reference sequence). The chain's CDR3 is CASSLSGQGGFTEAFF. The CDR3, as DNA: TGTGCCAGCAGCCTTTCGGGACAGGGAGGTTTCACTGAAGCTTTCTTT.

This clone turned up a few times. This chain joins TRBV5-1 and TRBJ1-1; TRBD1 matches at 8 bases. The CDR3 extends over 15 amino acids. V shed 2 bases, J shed 5 bases, and the junction held 8 bases outside the gene matches. Germline V gives CDR1 SGHRS, CDR2 YFSETQ. CDR3 residues: CASSFRQGSGTEAFF. CDR3 nucleotide sequence: TGCGCCAGCAGCTTCCGACAGGGGTCGGGTACTGAAGCTTTCTTT.

The chain couples TRBV19 to TRBJ2-3; TRBD1 aligns across 10 bases. Germline V gene data show CDR1 as LNHDA and CDR2 as SQIVND (reference sequence). This CDR3 contains 17 residues. V gave up 6 bases and J gave up 6 bases; unmatched junction bases: 15. The DNA of the CDR3 is TGTGCCAGTAGCTCTCCGAGACAGGGGGCGTTTTCTGATACGCAGTATTTT. It encodes CASSSPRQGAFSDTQYF. The complete variable domain, with remaining parts taken from reference TRBV19 and TRBJ2-3, reads DGGITQSPKYLFRKEGQNVTLSCEQNLNHDAMYWYRQDPGQGLRLIYYSQIVNDFQKGDIAEGYSVSREKKESFPLTVTSAQKNPTAFYLCASSSPRQGAFSDTQYFGPGTRLTVL.

The chain carries TRBV2 and TRBJ1-4; D is unresolved. The CDR3 totals 13 residues. Looked up from germline, CDR1 is SNHLY and CDR2 is FYNNEI. V lost 4 bases and J 5 bases, leaving 8 bases between the germline ends. The CDR3 is CASSGAGNEKLFF. The CDR3 DNA reads TGTGCCAGCAGTGGCGCCGGGAATGAAAAACTGTTTTTT.

This sequence joins TRBV10-3 and TRBJ2-3, with D possibly TRBD2 on 6 matching bases. This CDR3 region has 15 residues. CDR1 ENHRY and CDR2 SYGVKD come from the germline V gene. Trimming pared 6 bases from V and 5 bases from J, leaving 18 bases between. CDR3 nucleotides: TGTGCCATCAGGATAGAACGGGGGATTCAAGATACGCAGTATTTT. This gives the protein CAIRIERGIQDTQYF.

The chain combines TRBV19 with TRBJ1-4; TRBD1 matches at 8 bases. The ends lost 7 bases at V and 10 bases at J; junction bases unmatched: 11. This CDR3 contains 14 residues. The V gene's germline CDR1 is LNHDA and CDR2 SQIVND (reference sequence). The CDR3 DNA follows: TGTGCCAGTATCGGGGGACAGGAAGGGGGAAAACTGTTTTTT. It specifies CASIGGQEGGKLFF.

The chain has TRBV7-2 and TRBJ2-7; 8 bases agree with TRBD1. This CDR3 region has 14 residues. The germline V gene has CDR1 SGHTA and CDR2 FQGNSA. With V trimmed by 5 bases and J by 9 bases, 12 bases remained unmatched. The CDR3 nucleotides are TGTGCCAGCAGCCTACAGGGGGGCGTAACGACGCAGTACTTC. Protein: CASSLQGGVTTQYF.

This rearrangement joins TRBV28 to TRBJ2-7, with 7 bases fitting TRBD2. CDR1 and CDR2 (germline): MDHEN, SYDVKM. V dropped 5 bases and J dropped 2; count of bases not matched to a gene: 9. This CDR3 is 15 amino acids long. The CDR3 is CASSIWGGSTYEQYF. CDR3 nucleotide sequence: TGTGCCAGCAGTATTTGGGGCGGGAGTACCTACGAGCAGTACTTC.

V and J are TRBV3-1 (or the pseudogene TRBV3-2) and TRBJ1-5, with D unclear. Germline-derived CDR1 and CDR2 are LGHDT and YNNKEL (reference sequence). The CDR3 sequence is 15 residues long. Deletions cut 0 bases from V and 3 bases from J, with 9 bases between. The CDR3 DNA sequence: TGTGCCAGCAGCCAAGATACCGTTACCAATCAGCCCCAGCATTTT. Translating it yields CASSQDTVTNQPQHF.

The chain is built from TRBV9 and TRBJ1-3; 7 bases align to TRBD1. The ends lost 0 bases at V and 7 bases at J; junction bases unmatched: 13. The CDR3 totals 17 residues. The germline V gene has CDR1 SGDLS and CDR2 YYNGEE. CDR3 sequence (DNA): TGTGCCAGCAGCGTAGCTCCGAGACAGGGCTACAGGAACACCATATATTTT. Translation: CASSVAPRQGYRNTIYF.

This chain connects TRBV19 to TRBJ2-5; unclear D gene. CDR1 LNHDA and CDR2 SQIVND come from the germline V gene (reference sequence). With 7 bases removed from V and 5 bases from J, the gap between germline ends came to 14 bases. This CDR3 is 13 amino acids long. The CDR3 DNA reads as TGTGCCAGTACCGCCCTAGACGGGGAGACCCAGTACTTC. It codes for CASTALDGETQYF.

The chain uses TRBV3-1 (or the pseudogene TRBV3-2) and TRBJ1-5; D is perhaps TRBD1 (6 bases). This CDR3 has 15 residues. V lost 1 base and J lost 3, with 10 bases in between. CDR1 and CDR2 from the germline V gene are LGHDT and YNNKEL (reference sequence). The CDR3 DNA is TGTGCCAGCAGCCAAGGGACAGCCAACAATCAGCCCCAGCATTTT. Its protein product is CASSQGTANNQPQHF.

The rearrangement uses TRBV6-2 or TRBV6-3 and TRBJ2-3, with 7 bases aligning to TRBD1. Germline CDR1 is MNHEY and CDR2 is SVGEGT. The CDR3 consists of 17 residues. The V and J ends lost 6 bases and 14 bases, in that order; junction bases with no gene match: 26. The CDR3 DNA sequence: TGTGCCAGCAGCCCTGCGAACTACGGGACAGTGAAGTTGGTGGTGTATTTT. Translation gives CASSPANYGTVKLVVYF.

V usage is TRBV4-3 and J usage is TRBJ1-2; 9 bases match TRBD1. In germline, CDR1 is LGHNA, CDR2 YSLEER. The CDR3 runs to 17 residues. Trimming cost V 0 bases and J 4 bases; bases outside gene matches: 9. The chain's CDR3 is CASSQDRATGGTYGYTF. The CDR3 nucleotides are TGCGCCAGCAGCCAAGATCGTGCGACAGGGGGTACCTATGGCTACACCTTC.

This clone was seen just once. The chain uses TRBV30 and TRBJ2-3; D is undetermined. Germline V gives CDR1 GTSNPN, CDR2 SVGIG (reference sequence). CDR3 length: 11 residues. Trimming took 1 base from V and 6 from J, leaving 5 bases between them. CDR3 sequence: CAWSDYDTQYF. CDR3 coding DNA: TGTGCCTGGAGTGATTATGATACGCAGTATTTT.

This clone came up once. The CDR3 spells CASSVVSGATEAFF. CDR3 sequence (DNA): TGTGCCAGCAGCGTAGTGTCAGGGGCCACTGAAGCTTTCTTT. This rearrangement joins TRBV9 to TRBJ1-1; a possible D gene is TRBD1 (6 bases). Germline V gives CDR1 SGDLS, CDR2 YYNGEE. This CDR3 is built from 14 residues. V was trimmed by 0 bases and J by 4 bases, leaving 10 bases between them. Based on the CDR3 plus reference TRBV9 and TRBJ1-1, the full variable domain is DSGVTQTPKHLITATGQRVTLRCSPRSGDLSVYWYQQSLDQGLQFLIQYYNGEERAKGNILERFSAQQFPDLHSELNLSSLELGDSALYFCASSVVSGATEAFFGQGTRLTVV.

The chain employs TRBV9 and TRBJ1-2; possible D gene TRBD1, 5 bases. The V gene lost 4 bases and the J gene lost 4 bases, with 20 bases spanning the gap. In germline, CDR1 is SGDLS, CDR2 YYNGEE. There are 16 residues in the CDR3. The CDR3 loop is CASSFRAENTPYGYTF. As DNA, the CDR3 is TGTGCCAGCAGCTTCAGGGCCGAGAACACCCCCTATGGCTACACCTTC.

The chain carries TRBV18 and TRBJ2-1; TRBD2 agrees at 7 bases. CDR3 size: 16 residues. V gave up 2 bases and J gave up 1 base; unmatched junction bases: 5. Per the germline V gene, CDR1 is KGHSH and CDR2 is LQKENI. The chain's CDR3 is CASSPASGTSYNEQFF. The CDR3 coding sequence is TGTGCCAGCTCACCAGCTAGCGGAACTTCCTACAATGAGCAGTTCTTC. The whole variable domain, remainder taken from reference TRBV18 and TRBJ2-1, is NAGVMQNPRHLVRRRGQEARLRCSPMKGHSHVYWYRQLPEEGLKFMVYLQKENIIDESGMPKERFSAEFPKEGPSILRIQQVVRGDSAAYFCASSPASGTSYNEQFFGPGTRLTVL.

The V gene is TRBV4-2, the J gene TRBJ2-1; the match to TRBD2 covers 13 bases. Germline CDR1 and CDR2: LGHNA and YNFKEQ. With V trimmed by 4 bases and J by 9 bases, 9 bases remained unmatched. The CDR3 contains 16 residues. For the CDR3, the DNA is TGTGCCAGCAGCCTCCGAACTAGCGGGGGGGCCGGTGAGCAGTTCTTC. It translates to CASSLRTSGGAGEQFF.

V and J are TRBV18 and TRBJ2-1, with 9 bases matching TRBD2. The CDR3 is made up of 14 amino acids. In germline, CDR1 is KGHSH, CDR2 LQKENI. After removal of 3 bases from V and 8 bases from J, the junction contained 5 bases not matched to a gene. The CDR3 is CASSPPGLAHEQFF. CDR3 in DNA: TGTGCCAGCTCACCCCCGGGACTAGCTCATGAGCAGTTCTTC. The full variable domain, with the rest looked up from reference TRBV18 and TRBJ2-1, is NAGVMQNPRHLVRRRGQEARLRCSPMKGHSHVYWYRQLPEEGLKFMVYLQKENIIDESGMPKERFSAEFPKEGPSILRIQQVVRGDSAAYFCASSPPGLAHEQFFGPGTRLTVL.

The chain uses TRBV18 and TRBJ1-1; D gene uncertain. CDR1 is KGHSH and CDR2 is LQKENI in the germline V gene. There are 16 residues in the CDR3. V lost 3 bases and J 3 bases, leaving 17 bases between the germline ends. The chain's CDR3 is CASSPQKGGEYTEAFF. The DNA for the CDR3 is TGTGCCAGCTCACCCCAGAAGGGAGGTGAGTACACTGAAGCTTTCTTT.

The count of this clone is one. The V gene is TRBV5-4, the J gene TRBJ2-3; 7 nucleotides align to TRBD2. In germline, CDR1 is SGHNT, CDR2 YYREEE (reference sequence). The ends lost 4 bases at V and 0 bases at J; junction bases unmatched: 8. The CDR3 loop spans 16 amino acids. Here the CDR3 reads CASSLGGTPSTDTQYF. The CDR3 region has the DNA TGTGCCAGCAGCCTCGGGGGGACCCCTAGCACAGATACGCAGTATTTT.

This clone appeared a single time. V is TRBV18 and J is TRBJ1-4, with D hard to call. V was pared by 3 bases and J by 4 bases, with 9 bases between. This CDR3 spans 14 amino acids. Germline V gene lookup returns CDR1 KGHSH and CDR2 LQKENI. CDR3 bases: TGTGCCAGCTCACCTTCGGCCTTTAATGAAAAACTGTTTTTT. Amino acid sequence: CASSPSAFNEKLFF.

The V call is TRBV7-2, the J call TRBJ2-1; 9 nucleotides line up with TRBD1. The germline V gene has CDR1 SGHTA and CDR2 FQGNSA. The CDR3 sequence is 14 residues long. The J segment lost 10 bases and the V segment lost 5 bases, leaving 9 bases of the junction unmatched. CDR3 bases: TGTGCCAGCAGCCCCAGGACAGGGGATGGCGAGCAGTTCTTC. It is translated as CASSPRTGDGEQFF.